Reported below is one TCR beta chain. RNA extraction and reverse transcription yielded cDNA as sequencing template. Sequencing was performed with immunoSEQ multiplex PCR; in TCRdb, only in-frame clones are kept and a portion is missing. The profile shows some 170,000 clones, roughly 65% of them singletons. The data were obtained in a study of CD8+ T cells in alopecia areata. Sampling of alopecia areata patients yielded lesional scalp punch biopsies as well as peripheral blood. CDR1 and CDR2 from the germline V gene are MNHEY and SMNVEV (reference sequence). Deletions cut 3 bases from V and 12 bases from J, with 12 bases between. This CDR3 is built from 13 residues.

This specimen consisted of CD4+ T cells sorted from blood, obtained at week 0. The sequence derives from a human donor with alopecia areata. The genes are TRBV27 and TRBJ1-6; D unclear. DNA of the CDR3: TGTGCCAGCAGTTTCTGGGGAGATGGACCCCTCCACTTT. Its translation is CASSFWGDGPLHF.